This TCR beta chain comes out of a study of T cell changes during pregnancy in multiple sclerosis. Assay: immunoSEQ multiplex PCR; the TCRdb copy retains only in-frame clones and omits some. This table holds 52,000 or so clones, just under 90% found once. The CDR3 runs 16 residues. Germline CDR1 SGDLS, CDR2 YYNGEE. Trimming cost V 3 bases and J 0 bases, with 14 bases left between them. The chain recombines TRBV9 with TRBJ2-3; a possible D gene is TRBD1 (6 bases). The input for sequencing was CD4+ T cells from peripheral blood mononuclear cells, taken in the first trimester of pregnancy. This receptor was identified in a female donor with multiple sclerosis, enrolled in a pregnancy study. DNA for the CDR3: TGTGCCAGCAGCGAGGACAGTTTTACTAGCACAGATACGCAGTATTTT. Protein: CASSEDSFTSTDTQYF.